The rows below give T cell receptor beta chains drawn from one sample of a study of shared clonotypes between healthy human individuals. Clones were sequenced by immunoSEQ multiplex PCR, and TCRdb holds only the in-frame ones, with some missing. The sample yields approximately 530,000 clones, about 96% seen once. The sequencing sample was made of naive CD4+ T cells sorted from blood. These receptors were taken from a woman in her 30s in good health. CDR3s include the opening cysteine and the closing phenylalanine or tryptophan. Fields, in order: V gene, clone size, D gene, J gene, CDR3 protein, CDR3 DNA. The D gene is left open where the match is weak. Expanded clones are given a class, and other clones once, few, many or no size at all.

V gene: TRBV7-9
clone size: NA
D gene: NA
J gene: TRBJ1-1
CDR3 protein: CASSLGGRGTEAFF
CDR3 DNA: TGTGCCAGCAGCTTAGGGGGCAGGGGCACTGAAGCTTTCTTT

V gene: TRBV15
clone size: NA
D gene: NA
J gene: TRBJ1-5
CDR3 protein: CATSSDGNQPQHF
CDR3 DNA: TGTGCCACCAGCAGCGATGGCAATCAGCCCCAGCATTTT

V gene: TRBV28
clone size: NA
D gene: NA
J gene: TRBJ1-4
CDR3 protein: CASSSPGGGDEEKLFF
CDR3 DNA: TGTGCCAGCAGTTCGCCCGGTGGGGGTGACGAAGAAAAACTGTTTTTT

V gene: TRBV5-1
clone size: NA
D gene: TRBD2
J gene: TRBJ2-7
CDR3 protein: CASSFPSGRALEEQYF
CDR3 DNA: TGCGCCAGCAGCTTTCCAAGCGGGAGGGCCCTCGAAGAGCAGTACTTC

V gene: TRBV5-4
clone size: NA
D gene: NA
J gene: TRBJ2-5
CDR3 protein: CASSSSNRFQETQYF
CDR3 DNA: TGTGCCAGCAGCTCTTCCAACAGGTTCCAAGAGACCCAGTACTTC

V gene: TRBV28
clone size: NA
D gene: TRBD2
J gene: TRBJ2-1
CDR3 protein: CASRSGTSEGNEQFF
CDR3 DNA: TGTGCCAGCAGGTCCGGGACTAGCGAGGGGAATGAGCAGTTCTTC

V gene: TRBV6-5
clone size: NA
D gene: NA
J gene: TRBJ2-3
CDR3 protein: CASSYSFGEDTQYF
CDR3 DNA: TGTGCCAGCAGTTACTCGTTTGGGGAAGATACGCAGTATTTT

V gene: TRBV18
clone size: NA
D gene: NA
J gene: TRBJ2-1
CDR3 protein: CASSPPALARNEQFF
CDR3 DNA: TGTGCCAGCTCACCACCGGCCCTCGCGCGCAATGAGCAGTTCTTC

V gene: TRBV5-1
clone size: NA
D gene: TRBD1
J gene: TRBJ2-5
CDR3 protein: CASSLELGLASRGQAEQYF
CDR3 DNA: TGCGCCAGCAGCTTGGAGTTGGGACTGGCTAGCAGGGGGCAAGCGGAGCAGTACTTC

V gene: TRBV6-1
clone size: NA
D gene: TRBD1
J gene: TRBJ2-5
CDR3 protein: CASSDQGAGTQYF
CDR3 DNA: TGTGCCAGCAGTGATCAGGGGGCGGGGACCCAGTACTTC

V gene: TRBV11-2
clone size: NA
D gene: TRBD1
J gene: TRBJ1-1
CDR3 protein: CASSFGRGRRTEAFF
CDR3 DNA: TGTGCCAGCAGCTTCGGTAGGGGGCGTAGAACTGAAGCTTTCTTT

V gene: TRBV19
clone size: NA
D gene: NA
J gene: TRBJ1-5
CDR3 protein: CASTVEQGYGQPQHF
CDR3 DNA: TGTGCCAGTACCGTAGAGCAGGGGTATGGTCAGCCCCAGCATTTT

V gene: TRBV11-2
clone size: once
D gene: TRBD1
J gene: TRBJ1-3
CDR3 protein: CASSLDRAGNTIYF
CDR3 DNA: TGTGCCAGCAGCTTGGACAGGGCTGGAAACACCATATATTTT

V gene: TRBV5-1
clone size: few
D gene: NA
J gene: TRBJ2-7
CDR3 protein: CASSLFGDEQYF
CDR3 DNA: TGCGCCAGCAGCTTGTTTGGCGACGAGCAGTACTTC

V gene: TRBV5-4
clone size: NA
D gene: TRBD1
J gene: TRBJ1-2
CDR3 protein: CASRPAGTGGLYGYTF
CDR3 DNA: TGTGCCAGCAGACCCGCGGGGACAGGGGGCCTTTATGGCTACACCTTC

V gene: TRBV28
clone size: NA
D gene: TRBD1
J gene: TRBJ1-5
CDR3 protein: CASKLQGRGNQPQHF
CDR3 DNA: TGTGCCAGCAAGTTACAGGGGCGGGGCAATCAGCCCCAGCATTTT

V gene: TRBV11-3
clone size: NA
D gene: NA
J gene: TRBJ2-2
CDR3 protein: CASSLGGPGTNTGELFF
CDR3 DNA: TGTGCCAGCAGCTTAGGAGGCCCAGGGACAAACACCGGGGAGCTGTTTTTT

V gene: TRBV7-2
clone size: once
D gene: TRBD2
J gene: TRBJ2-2
CDR3 protein: CASSLTGGGAGELFF
CDR3 DNA: TGTGCCAGCAGCTTAACGGGAGGGGGAGCCGGGGAGCTGTTTTTT

V gene: TRBV6-1
clone size: few
D gene: NA
J gene: TRBJ2-2
CDR3 protein: CASGRRVGELFF
CDR3 DNA: TGTGCCAGCGGGAGGAGGGTGGGGGAGCTGTTTTTT

V gene: TRBV6-1
clone size: NA
D gene: TRBD1
J gene: TRBJ1-5
CDR3 protein: CASSSGQGGQPQHF
CDR3 DNA: TGTGCCAGCAGTTCGGGACAGGGGGGCCAGCCCCAGCATTTT

V gene: TRBV2
clone size: NA
D gene: TRBD1
J gene: TRBJ1-4
CDR3 protein: CARRGGTGGNNEKLFF
CDR3 DNA: TGTGCCAGAAGGGGCGGGACAGGGGGTAATAATGAAAAACTGTTTTTT

V gene: TRBV27
clone size: NA
D gene: NA
J gene: TRBJ1-6
CDR3 protein: CASSGGLNSPLHF
CDR3 DNA: TGTGCCAGCAGTGGGGGCTTAAATTCACCCCTCCACTTT

V gene: TRBV18
clone size: NA
D gene: NA
J gene: TRBJ1-4
CDR3 protein: CASSPYSADNEKLFF
CDR3 DNA: TGTGCCAGCTCACCATATTCCGCAGATAATGAAAAACTGTTTTTT

V gene: TRBV28
clone size: NA
D gene: NA
J gene: TRBJ1-2
CDR3 protein: CASSRNYGYTF
CDR3 DNA: TGTGCCAGCAGCCGGAACTATGGCTACACCTTC

V gene: TRBV25-1
clone size: few
D gene: NA
J gene: TRBJ1-2
CDR3 protein: CASQGNYGYTF
CDR3 DNA: TGTGCCTCCCAGGGGAACTATGGCTACACCTTC

V gene: TRBV5-8
clone size: NA
D gene: NA
J gene: TRBJ1-5
CDR3 protein: CASSLEGSDNQPQHF
CDR3 DNA: TGTGCCAGCAGCTTGGAGGGAAGCGACAATCAGCCCCAGCATTTT

V gene: TRBV11-1
clone size: once
D gene: NA
J gene: TRBJ1-1
CDR3 protein: CASSLAWRSGNTEAFF
CDR3 DNA: TGTGCCAGCAGCTTAGCGTGGAGGAGTGGGAACACTGAAGCTTTCTTT

V gene: TRBV28
clone size: few
D gene: NA
J gene: TRBJ2-6
CDR3 protein: CASRSGANVLTF
CDR3 DNA: TGTGCCAGCAGATCTGGGGCCAACGTCCTGACTTTC

V gene: TRBV9
clone size: NA
D gene: NA
J gene: TRBJ2-7
CDR3 protein: CASSPTGSGTYEQYF
CDR3 DNA: TGTGCCAGCAGCCCAACAGGCAGTGGGACCTACGAGCAGTACTTC

V gene: TRBV14
clone size: NA
D gene: NA
J gene: TRBJ2-5
CDR3 protein: CASSQDILTTPGFVETQYF
CDR3 DNA: TGTGCCAGCAGCCAAGATATCCTAACGACTCCGGGGTTTGTGGAGACCCAGTACTTC

V gene: TRBV6-5
clone size: once
D gene: NA
J gene: TRBJ2-3
CDR3 protein: CASSFQGSNTQYF
CDR3 DNA: TGTGCCAGCAGTTTTCAGGGATCGAATACGCAGTATTTT

V gene: TRBV18
clone size: NA
D gene: NA
J gene: TRBJ2-7
CDR3 protein: CASSATGTPGYEQYF
CDR3 DNA: TGTGCCAGCTCAGCTACCGGGACACCCGGCTACGAGCAGTACTTC

V gene: TRBV5-4
clone size: NA
D gene: NA
J gene: TRBJ2-7
CDR3 protein: CASSLRAGKYEQYF
CDR3 DNA: TGTGCCAGCAGCTTGAGGGCGGGTAAATACGAGCAGTACTTC

V gene: TRBV28
clone size: NA
D gene: NA
J gene: TRBJ1-1
CDR3 protein: CASSPAAGVAEAFF
CDR3 DNA: TGTGCCAGCAGTCCAGCCGCAGGTGTCGCTGAAGCTTTCTTT

V gene: TRBV6-6
clone size: once
D gene: TRBD1
J gene: TRBJ2-3
CDR3 protein: CASRHQGAVADTQYF
CDR3 DNA: TGTGCCAGCAGGCATCAGGGGGCGGTGGCAGATACGCAGTATTTT

V gene: TRBV28
clone size: NA
D gene: NA
J gene: TRBJ2-5
CDR3 protein: CASNSALVGGWAGRQETQYF
CDR3 DNA: TGTGCCAGCAATTCTGCCCTTGTGGGGGGTTGGGCAGGGCGACAAGAGACCCAGTACTTC

V gene: TRBV6-5
clone size: NA
D gene: NA
J gene: TRBJ2-6
CDR3 protein: CASSTPSTGANVLTF
CDR3 DNA: TGTGCCAGCAGCACTCCTAGTACTGGGGCCAACGTCCTGACTTTC

V gene: TRBV19
clone size: NA
D gene: NA
J gene: TRBJ1-5
CDR3 protein: CASEQGAVPQHF
CDR3 DNA: TGTGCCAGTGAACAGGGAGCTGTGCCCCAGCATTTT

V gene: TRBV28
clone size: NA
D gene: NA
J gene: TRBJ2-2
CDR3 protein: CASSLAPTVSNTGELFF
CDR3 DNA: TGTGCCAGCAGTTTAGCCCCAACGGTTTCGAACACCGGGGAGCTGTTTTTT

V gene: TRBV25-1
clone size: NA
D gene: NA
J gene: TRBJ2-5
CDR3 protein: CASSERAGETQYF
CDR3 DNA: TGTGCCAGCAGTGAGAGGGCTGGGGAGACCCAGTACTTC

V gene: TRBV7-9
clone size: few
D gene: TRBD1
J gene: TRBJ1-5
CDR3 protein: CASSGQGALGSNQPQHF
CDR3 DNA: TGTGCCAGCAGCGGACAGGGGGCGTTGGGAAGCAATCAGCCCCAGCATTTT

V gene: TRBV30
clone size: NA
D gene: NA
J gene: TRBJ1-1
CDR3 protein: CAWRVTGRMNTEAFF
CDR3 DNA: TGTGCCTGGAGAGTTACAGGGCGGATGAACACTGAAGCTTTCTTT

V gene: TRBV5-1
clone size: once
D gene: TRBD1
J gene: TRBJ1-1
CDR3 protein: CASRGGWDRTMNTEAFF
CDR3 DNA: TGCGCCAGCAGAGGGGGATGGGACAGAACTATGAACACTGAAGCTTTCTTT

V gene: TRBV5-6
clone size: NA
D gene: TRBD1
J gene: TRBJ1-5
CDR3 protein: CASSRRTGRAGNQPQHF
CDR3 DNA: TGTGCCAGCAGCAGAAGGACAGGTCGGGCGGGCAATCAGCCCCAGCATTTT

V gene: TRBV4-2
clone size: NA
D gene: TRBD1
J gene: TRBJ2-5
CDR3 protein: CASSIQGVEETQYF
CDR3 DNA: TGTGCCAGCAGCATCCAGGGGGTGGAAGAGACCCAGTACTTC

V gene: TRBV6-1
clone size: NA
D gene: TRBD1
J gene: TRBJ2-5
CDR3 protein: CASILNRDRGPQYF
CDR3 DNA: TGTGCCAGCATCCTAAACCGGGACAGGGGCCCCCAGTACTTC

V gene: TRBV19
clone size: NA
D gene: TRBD2
J gene: TRBJ2-1
CDR3 protein: CASSITREGGEQFF
CDR3 DNA: TGTGCCAGTAGTATTACGCGGGAGGGAGGTGAGCAGTTCTTC

V gene: TRBV5-4
clone size: NA
D gene: NA
J gene: TRBJ1-4
CDR3 protein: CASSFSGQGNIEKLFF
CDR3 DNA: TGTGCCAGCAGCTTCTCTGGGCAGGGTAATATAGAAAAACTGTTTTTT

V gene: TRBV30
clone size: NA
D gene: NA
J gene: TRBJ1-1
CDR3 protein: CAWSEGGVDTEAFF
CDR3 DNA: TGTGCCTGGAGCGAAGGGGGAGTAGATACTGAAGCTTTCTTT

V gene: TRBV10-1
clone size: NA
D gene: TRBD2
J gene: TRBJ2-3
CDR3 protein: CASSEASGSADTQYF
CDR3 DNA: TGCGCCAGCAGTGAGGCTAGCGGGTCGGCAGATACGCAGTATTTT

V gene: TRBV19
clone size: NA
D gene: NA
J gene: TRBJ2-3
CDR3 protein: CASSITGITDTQYF
CDR3 DNA: TGTGCCAGTAGTATCACAGGGATAACAGATACGCAGTATTTT

V gene: TRBV19
clone size: NA
D gene: NA
J gene: TRBJ2-7
CDR3 protein: CASSMWQGAEQYF
CDR3 DNA: TGTGCCAGTAGTATGTGGCAGGGTGCCGAGCAGTACTTC

V gene: TRBV6-1
clone size: NA
D gene: NA
J gene: TRBJ2-1
CDR3 protein: CASSDTGPRNEQFF
CDR3 DNA: TGTGCCAGCAGTGATACAGGGCCGCGGAATGAGCAGTTCTTC

V gene: TRBV7-3
clone size: NA
D gene: TRBD1
J gene: TRBJ1-1
CDR3 protein: CASSNYAVGQGLNTEAFF
CDR3 DNA: TGTGCCAGCAGCAACTATGCGGTGGGACAGGGGCTGAACACTGAAGCTTTCTTT

V gene: TRBV5-4
clone size: once
D gene: NA
J gene: TRBJ2-7
CDR3 protein: CASSLVGGGTSFEQYF
CDR3 DNA: TGTGCCAGCAGCTTGGTGGGCGGCGGGACCTCCTTTGAGCAGTACTTC

V gene: TRBV7-8
clone size: once
D gene: TRBD1
J gene: TRBJ2-1
CDR3 protein: CASSSARDRHPLEQFF
CDR3 DNA: TGTGCCAGCAGCTCTGCCCGGGACAGGCACCCTCTCGAGCAGTTCTTC

V gene: TRBV5-1
clone size: NA
D gene: NA
J gene: TRBJ1-1
CDR3 protein: CASSAERINTEAFF
CDR3 DNA: TGCGCCAGCAGCGCCGAAAGGATAAACACTGAAGCTTTCTTT

V gene: TRBV6-6
clone size: NA
D gene: NA
J gene: TRBJ2-7
CDR3 protein: CASSYGGGEQYF
CDR3 DNA: TGTGCCAGCAGTTACGGCGGAGGCGAGCAGTACTTC

V gene: TRBV11-2
clone size: NA
D gene: NA
J gene: TRBJ2-2
CDR3 protein: CASSLVPGAHTGELFF
CDR3 DNA: TGTGCCAGCAGCTTAGTACCGGGGGCGCACACCGGGGAGCTGTTTTTT